Presented here are 28 T cell receptor beta chains from one specimen sequenced in a study of cytomegalovirus exposure and HLA in healthy donors. Researchers ran the PCR with 60 Vbeta and 13 Jbeta primers. The assay was immunoSEQ multiplex PCR, and TCRdb's table has in-frame clones only and misses some. The sample has about 160,000 clones; approximately 80% are singletons. Source material: PBMCs. Every receptor here comes from a young man in good health and CMV-seropositive.

V is TRBV14 and J is TRBJ2-7; 8 positions match TRBD2. In germline, CDR1 is SGHDN, CDR2 FVKESK. The CDR3 runs to 17 residues. V lost 1 base, J lost 4 bases, and 12 bases stayed unmatched. In DNA, the CDR3 is TGTGCCAGCAGCCAAGGGAGGTTTGCGGGAGGATCTTACGAGCAGTACTTC. Translated, it gives CASSQGRFAGGSYEQYF.

The CDR3 protein is CASSERSSGQETQYF. The CDR3 DNA reads as TGCGCCAGCAGTGAGAGGTCTAGCGGCCAAGAGACCCAGTACTTC. The chain is built from TRBV10-1 and TRBJ2-5, with 7 bases identical to TRBD2. The CDR3 is 15 residues long. V was pared by 2 bases and J by 1 base, with 4 bases of the junction left unmatched. Germline V lookup: CDR1 WNHNN, CDR2 SYGVQD (reference sequence).

This rearrangement joins TRBV7-6 to TRBJ1-5; D remains unclear. Germline V lookup: CDR1 SGHVS, CDR2 FNYEAQ. The CDR3 contains 14 residues. Trimming removed 1 base from V and 5 bases from J, with 9 bases in between. The DNA of the CDR3 is TGTGCCAGCAGCTTAGGCGGAAACGATCAGCCCCAGCATTTT. This sequence encodes CASSLGGNDQPQHF.

CDR3 amino acids: CASSSGDSRGETQYF. The CDR3 nucleotides read TGTGCCAGCAGCAGCGGAGACAGTCGGGGGGAGACCCAGTACTTC. The chain combines TRBV27 with TRBJ2-5; weak D call: TRBD2 (6 bases). Trimming pared 6 bases from V and 5 bases from J, leaving 19 bases between. This CDR3 region has 15 residues. The germline CDR1 and CDR2 sequences are MNHEY and SMNVEV (reference sequence).

This clone was seen a handful of times. The chain couples TRBV2 to TRBJ2-7, with 11 bases aligning to TRBD1. The CDR3 contains 14 residues. CDR1 SNHLY and CDR2 FYNNEI come from the germline V gene. Trimming cost V 3 bases and J 7 bases; bases outside gene matches: 5. The CDR3 DNA follows: TGTGCCAGCAGTGACGGACAGGGGGCCTGGGAGCAGTACTTC. This codes for CASSDGQGAWEQYF.

This clone came up once. A junction end diverges from the germline sequence, so it may reflect a read error. This chain uses TRBV25-1 with TRBJ2-4; no clear D gene. CDR1 is MGHDK and CDR2 is SYGVNS in the germline V gene. This CDR3 region has 14 residues. The CDR3 DNA reads TGTGCCAGCAGTGAATTTGGAGCCAAAAGCATTCAGTACTTC. It yields the protein CASSEFGAKSIQYF.

This sequence joins TRBV5-4 and TRBJ2-3; possible D gene TRBD2, 6 bases. This CDR3 is built from 15 residues. Trimming took 4 bases from V and 1 from J, leaving 13 bases between them. From germline, CDR1 is SGHNT and CDR2 YYREEE (reference sequence). CDR3 bases: TGTGCCAGCAGCGACCGGGACTGGGGCACAGATACGCAGTATTTT. It codes for CASSDRDWGTDTQYF.

The chain recombines TRBV29-1 with TRBJ1-1, with 7 bases that match TRBD1. Germline values: CDR1 SQVTM, CDR2 ANQGSEA. The ends lost 7 bases at V and 8 bases at J; junction bases unmatched: 13. The CDR3 totals 13 residues. Written as DNA, the CDR3 is TGCAGCGCTAGACAGGGAGGTGATGGGGAAGCTTTCTTT. Its protein product is CSARQGGDGEAFF. Based on the CDR3 plus reference TRBV29-1 and TRBJ1-1, the full variable domain is SAVISQKPSRDICQRGTSLTIQCQVDSQVTMMFWYRQQPGQSLTLIATANQGSEATYESGFVIDKFPISRPNLTFSTLTVSNMSPEDSSIYLCSARQGGDGEAFFGQGTRLTVV.

The rearrangement joins TRBV2 to TRBJ1-2; weak D call: TRBD1 (5 bases). The V end was cut by 8 bases, the J end by 8 bases, with 15 bases between. CDR3 length equals 12 residues. The germline CDR1 and CDR2 sequences are SNHLY and FYNNEI. CDR3: CASAAGGEGYTF. In DNA form, the CDR3 reads TGTGCCAGCGCCGCGGGAGGGGAAGGCTACACCTTC.

The J gene is TRBJ2-1, the V gene TRBV29-1, with D maybe TRBD2 (5 bases). The CDR3 consists of 13 residues. Trimming shortened V by 3 bases and J by 6 bases, and 12 bases separated the two germline ends. CDR1 is SQVTM, CDR2 ANQGSEA, per germline. CDR3 nucleotide sequence: TGCAGCGTTGAGGCTACCCGGGGCAATGAGCAGTTCTTC. Translation gives CSVEATRGNEQFF.

V usage is TRBV5-4 and J usage is TRBJ2-7; D possibly corresponds to TRBD2 (6 bases). This CDR3 spans 16 amino acids. V was pared by 4 bases and J by 0 bases, with 17 bases between. The germline CDR1 and CDR2 sequences are SGHNT and YYREEE (reference sequence). CDR3 loop: CASSPLGGESSYEQYF. In nucleotides, the CDR3 is TGTGCCAGCAGCCCGCTGGGGGGTGAGAGCTCCTACGAGCAGTACTTC.

This clone was observed a single time. This rearrangement joins TRBV9 to TRBJ1-2, with 11 bases identical to TRBD1. Germline loops: CDR1 SGDLS, CDR2 YYNGEE. The J segment lost 7 bases and the V segment lost 0 bases, leaving 5 bases of the junction unmatched. The CDR3 extends over 15 amino acids. The CDR3 reads CASSVAGQGAGGYTF. In DNA, the CDR3 is TGTGCCAGCAGCGTAGCTGGACAGGGGGCGGGTGGCTACACCTTC.

J is TRBJ2-7 and V is TRBV27; 9 bases fit TRBD2. The CDR3 runs 14 residues. Per the germline V gene, CDR1 is MNHEY and CDR2 is SMNVEV (reference sequence). Trimming took 7 bases from V and 2 from J; bases not matched to a gene: 6. The DNA for the CDR3 is TGTGCCAGCAAATATAGCGGGGGACCCTACGAGCAGTACTTC. Residues: CASKYSGGPYEQYF.

The rearrangement links TRBV11-2 to TRBJ1-2; D unresolved. Germline V gene sequence: CDR1 SGHAT, CDR2 FQNNGV. V dropped 5 bases and J dropped 4 bases, with 14 bases sitting between them. The CDR3 runs to 14 residues. CDR3 region: CASSRPGFVYGYTF. Here the CDR3 DNA reads TGTGCCAGCAGCCGGCCGGGATTCGTCTATGGCTACACCTTC.

CDR3 loop: CASSLASGNEKLFF. CDR3 in DNA: TGTGCCAGCAGCTTGGCTTCCGGTAATGAAAAACTGTTTTTT. The chain employs TRBV5-6 and TRBJ1-4; no firm D call. The CDR3 length is 14 residues. V gave up 0 bases and J gave up 4 bases, with 7 bases separating them. Germline values: CDR1 SGHDT, CDR2 YYEEEE.

J is TRBJ1-5 and V is TRBV11-2; possible D gene TRBD1, 5 bases. CDR3 length: 14 residues. V lost 5 bases to trimming and J lost 1 base, with 9 bases between them. CDR1 is SGHAT, CDR2 FQNNGV, per germline. CDR3 amino acids: CASSRDRSNQPQHF. The CDR3 DNA is TGTGCCAGCAGCCGCGACAGAAGCAATCAGCCCCAGCATTTT.

The V and J genes are TRBV29-1 and TRBJ1-2; no reliable D call. V lost 5 bases, J lost 4 bases, and 14 bases lay in between. CDR3 length: 13 amino acids. Germline CDR1 is SQVTM and CDR2 is ANQGSEA. The CDR3 nucleotides are TGCAGCGTTATATTAAGGGAGGGCTATGGCTACACCTTC. Its protein product is CSVILREGYGYTF. The full variable domain, its missing parts supplied by reference TRBV29-1 and TRBJ1-2, is SAVISQKPSRDICQRGTSLTIQCQVDSQVTMMFWYRQQPGQSLTLIATANQGSEATYESGFVIDKFPISRPNLTFSTLTVSNMSPEDSSIYLCSVILREGYGYTFGSGTRLTVV.

The chain recombines TRBV7-5 with TRBJ2-1; the D call of TRBD2 is as the table states it, not checked on the DNA. TRBV7-5 is a pseudogene segment. This CDR3 spans 18 amino acids. CDR3 sequence reads: CVRSSIGVTGCSYNEQFF. In DNA form, the CDR3 reads TGTGTCAGAAGCTCAATCGGGGTAACGGGATGCTCCTACAATGAGCAGTTCTTC.

With respect to this clone: The sample holds other DNA sequences that translate to the same CDR3. The rearrangement links TRBV19 to TRBJ1-1; D unclear. The CDR3 length is 12 residues. The germline gives CDR1 LNHDA, CDR2 SQIVND (reference sequence). Trimming stripped 1 base from V and 5 bases from J, with 5 bases between. The CDR3 is CASSIAGTEAFF. The CDR3 coding sequence is TGTGCCAGTAGTATAGCGGGGACTGAAGCTTTCTTT.

This clone has only a few counts. The chain combines TRBV5-1 with TRBJ2-1; TRBD2 aligns across 7 bases. After removal of 1 base from V and 4 bases from J, the junction contained 8 bases not matched to a gene. CDR3 length equals 16 residues. Germline CDR1 reads SGHRS; CDR2 reads YFSETQ. As DNA, the CDR3 is TGCGCCAGCAGCTTGTCGGCGGCTAGCGGATACAATGAGCAGTTCTTC. Translation: CASSLSAASGYNEQFF.

The chain combines TRBV7-6 with TRBJ2-6; no clear D gene. Trimming removed 3 bases at V and 1 base at J, with 13 bases between. Germline V gives CDR1 SGHVS, CDR2 FNYEAQ. The CDR3 is made up of 17 amino acids. CDR3 sequence reads: CASSFLPRQSGANVLTF. The CDR3 nucleotides are TGTGCCAGCAGCTTTCTCCCTAGGCAGTCTGGGGCCAACGTCCTGACTTTC.

V is TRBV9 and J is TRBJ1-2, with 9 bases lining up with TRBD1. V was clipped by 1 base and J by 3 bases; unmatched bases: 1. Germline loops: CDR1 SGDLS, CDR2 YYNGEE. The CDR3 has 14 residues. CDR3 coding DNA: TGTGCCAGCAGCGTAAGGACAGGGGACTATGGCTACACCTTC. Protein: CASSVRTGDYGYTF. Filled out from reference TRBV9 and TRBJ1-2, the complete variable domain reads DSGVTQTPKHLITATGQRVTLRCSPRSGDLSVYWYQQSLDQGLQFLIQYYNGEERAKGNILERFSAQQFPDLHSELNLSSLELGDSALYFCASSVRTGDYGYTFGSGTRLTVV.

The CDR3 protein is CASSLGLAGVTSTDTQYF. In nucleotides, the CDR3 is TGCGCCAGCAGCTTAGGGCTAGCGGGGGTTACTAGCACAGATACGCAGTATTTT. The rearrangement links TRBV5-1 to TRBJ2-3, with 10 bases that match TRBD2. V trimming: 2 bases; J trimming: 0 bases; junction bases outside the gene matches: 9. There are 18 residues in the CDR3. Germline CDR1 reads SGHRS; CDR2 reads YFSETQ.

This chain connects TRBV4-3 to TRBJ2-7, with D tentatively TRBD2 (5 bases). The CDR3 totals 15 residues. Per germline, CDR1 LGHNA and CDR2 YSLEER. Deletions cut 0 bases from V and 1 base from J, with 10 bases between. The CDR3 coding sequence is TGCGCCAGCAGCCAAGATTTGGGGAGATCCTACGAGCAGTACTTC. It specifies CASSQDLGRSYEQYF.

The chain links TRBV4-1 to TRBJ2-7; a possible D gene is TRBD2 (5 bases). V lost 0 bases and J lost 0, with 12 bases in between. The germline V gene encodes CDR1 MGHRA and CDR2 YSYEKL. The CDR3 covers 16 residues. The CDR3 protein is CASSQEVLAPSYEQYF. CDR3 in DNA: TGCGCCAGCAGCCAAGAGGTCCTAGCACCCTCCTACGAGCAGTACTTC.

The rearrangement links TRBV5-4 to TRBJ1-2, with a weak D call TRBD1 (6 bases). This CDR3 contains 14 residues. Germline V lookup: CDR1 SGHNT, CDR2 YYREEE (reference sequence). V lost 0 bases and J 3 bases, leaving 9 bases between the germline ends. The CDR3 nucleotides are TGTGCCAGCAGCTTGGCGGGGGGCGACTATGGCTACACCTTC. Its protein is CASSLAGGDYGYTF. The full variable domain, rest sourced from reference TRBV5-4 and TRBJ1-2, is ETGVTQSPTHLIKTRGQQVTLRCSSQSGHNTVSWYQQALGQGPQFIFQYYREEENGRGNFPPRFSGLQFPNYSSELNVNALELDDSALYLCASSLAGGDYGYTFGSGTRLTVV.

Here the CDR3 reads CASSAGLTEPYGYTF. CDR3 DNA: TGTGCCAGCAGCGCGGGACTTACCGAACCATATGGCTACACCTTC. V usage is TRBV7-9 and J usage is TRBJ1-2; TRBD1 might be the D (5 bases). V dropped 5 bases and J dropped 5 bases, with 18 bases sitting between them. Germline lookup yields CDR1 SEHNR and CDR2 FQNEAQ (reference sequence). The CDR3 is 15 residues long.

The CDR3 sequence: CAIGSVLGGGESYNEQFF. The DNA of the CDR3 is TGTGCCATCGGGTCGGTTTTGGGCGGGGGCGAATCCTACAATGAGCAGTTCTTC. The J gene is TRBJ2-1, the V gene TRBV10-3, with D possibly TRBD2 on 7 matching bases. Germline CDR1 reads ENHRY; CDR2 reads SYGVKD. V was clipped by 8 bases and J by 1 base, with 24 bases between them. The CDR3 length is 18 residues.